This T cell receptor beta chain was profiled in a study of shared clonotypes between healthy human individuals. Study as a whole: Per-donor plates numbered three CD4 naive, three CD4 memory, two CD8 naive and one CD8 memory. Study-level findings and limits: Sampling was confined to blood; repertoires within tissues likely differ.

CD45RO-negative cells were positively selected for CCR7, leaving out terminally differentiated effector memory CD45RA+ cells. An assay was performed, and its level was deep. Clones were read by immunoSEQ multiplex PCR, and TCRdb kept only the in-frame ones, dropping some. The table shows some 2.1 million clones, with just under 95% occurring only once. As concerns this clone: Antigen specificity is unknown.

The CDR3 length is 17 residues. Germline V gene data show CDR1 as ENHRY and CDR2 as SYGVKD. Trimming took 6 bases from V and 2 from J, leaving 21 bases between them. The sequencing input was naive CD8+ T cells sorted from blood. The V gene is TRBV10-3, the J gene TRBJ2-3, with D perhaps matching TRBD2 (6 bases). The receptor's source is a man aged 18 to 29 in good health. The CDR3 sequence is CAISPRSTSRNTDTQYF. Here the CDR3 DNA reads TGTGCCATCAGCCCTCGGAGTACTAGCAGAAACACAGATACGCAGTATTTT.